The source of this T cell receptor (beta chain) is a study of beta chain features in type 1 diabetes. The purity of all sorted populations exceeded 98%. Investigators reverse transcribed all isolated RNA, so they sequenced expressed TCRB transcripts. The assay was immunoSEQ multiplex PCR, and TCRdb's table has in-frame clones only and misses some. Here the sample spans 640,000 or so clones, roughly 13% being singletons. Overall study findings and caveats: Moderately but significantly shorter TCRB CDR3s were found in Type 1 diabetes patients in all four CD4+ subsets. Still unanswered here is whether HLA type influences TCRB rearrangement.

There are a few counts of this clone. Its matching antigen is unknown. Germline-derived CDR1 and CDR2 are SNHLY and FYNNEI. The length of the CDR3 is 22 residues. The ends lost 7 bases at V and 5 bases at J; junction bases unmatched: 28. The J gene is TRBJ2-3, the V gene TRBV2; 12 bases fit TRBD2. This sequence was found in a man between 18 and 35 years old with type 1 diabetes. The sequencing input was naive CD4+ T cells from blood. In nucleotides, the CDR3 is TGTGCCAGCACCAGAATTCGAACCGGGGTCGGAGGACTAGCGGGGCCAGGAGATACGCAGTATTTT. Protein sequence: CASTRIRTGVGGLAGPGDTQYF. Combining the CDR3 with reference TRBV2 and TRBJ2-3 gives the whole variable domain EPEVTQTPSHQVTQMGQEVILRCVPISNHLYFYWYRQILGQKVEFLVSFYNNEISEKSEIFDDQFSVERPDGSNFTLKIRSTKLEDSAMYFCASTRIRTGVGGLAGPGDTQYFGPGTRLTVL.